This T cell receptor beta chain was profiled in a study of blood T cell repertoires in COVID-19. The repertoire was sequenced with immunoSEQ multiplex PCR; TCRdb's copy has only in-frame clones and lacks some. The sample includes roughly 240,000 clones, roughly 83% of them seen just once. The ends lost 8 bases at V and 2 bases at J; junction bases unmatched: 7. CDR3 length: 15 amino acids. Germline CDR1 and CDR2: LNHDA and SQIVND (reference sequence). Sequencing was carried out using PBMCs or T cells enriched from blood (not recorded which). This chain connects TRBV19 to TRBJ1-3; 9 bases line up with TRBD1. The receptor was isolated from a woman aged 45-59 years who had recovered from COVID-19. The CDR3 DNA sequence: TGTGCCAGTCAGAACCGGGACAGGGCTGGAAACACCATATATTTT. Amino acids: CASQNRDRAGNTIYF. Based on the CDR3 plus reference TRBV19 and TRBJ1-3, the full variable domain is DGGITQSPKYLFRKEGQNVTLSCEQNLNHDAMYWYRQDPGQGLRLIYYSQIVNDFQKGDIAEGYSVSREKKESFPLTVTSAQKNPTAFYLCASQNRDRAGNTIYFGEGSWLTVV.